The 2 T cell receptor beta chains given below trace back to one sample, sequenced in a study of blood T cell repertoires in COVID-19. The method was immunoSEQ multiplex PCR; TCRdb's version includes in-frame clones alone and lacks a portion of them. The sample lists roughly 500,000 clones, around 87% occurring once. The sequencing sample was made of PBMCs or T cells enriched from blood (not recorded which). These receptors all come from a woman in her thirties or forties who had recovered from COVID-19.

CDR3 nucleotide sequence: TGTGCCAGCTCACCATCTGGACTCCGGGGAGCCTACGAGCAGTACTTC. This translates into CASSPSGLRGAYEQYF. The chain links TRBV18 to TRBJ2-7; TRBD2 might be the D (5 bases). The CDR3 length is 16 residues. Trimming pared 2 bases from V and 2 bases from J, leaving 16 bases between. Germline V gene sequence: CDR1 KGHSH, CDR2 LQKENI.

The V gene is TRBV18, the J gene TRBJ1-2, with TRBD1 matching over 11 bases. V lost 3 bases, J lost 5 bases, and 5 bases stayed unmatched. CDR3 length equals 15 residues. Germline loops: CDR1 KGHSH, CDR2 LQKENI. Written as DNA, the CDR3 is TGTGCCAGCTCACCGTTGGACAGGGGGCCTTATGGCTACACCTTC. Protein sequence: CASSPLDRGPYGYTF.